This T cell receptor beta chain was retrieved from a study of T cell repertoires in cytomegalovirus infection. Overall study context: An indication of both CMV infection and matching HLA type came from public TCR beta signatures.

In the case of this clonotype: Its target is unknown.

Study results and limitations: The ex vivo response was dominated by HLA-C-restricted CMV-specific TCR beta clonotypes. Pooled public TCR beta family frequency picked out CMV carriers with the relevant HLA.

Each CDR3 protein gets one entry after TCRdb re-called the reads with MiXCR. Counted here are 150,000 to 200,000 distinct CDR3 sequences, about a sixth occurring once; the ten biggest clones make up about 17%. V trimming: 3 bases; J trimming: 4 bases; junction bases outside the gene matches: 19. CDR1 is MNHNS and CDR2 is SASEGT in the germline V gene. CDR3 length: 20 residues. This TCR was recovered from a human donor in good health (CMV status not recorded). Some clones in this sample may be carry-over from other donors' samples. The V gene is TRBV6-1, the J gene TRBJ1-1; 11 bases line up with TRBD1. Sequenced material: CD8+ T cells from PBMCs. CDR3 amino acids: CASSDPINLQTGQGGTEAFF. CDR3 DNA sequence: TGTGCCAGCAGTGATCCGATTAACCTCCAAACGGGACAGGGGGGCACTGAAGCTTTCTTT.